This is a list of T cell receptor beta chains from one sample in a study of control samples from healthy donors and cancer patients. This table comes from immunoSEQ multiplex PCR, and its TCRdb copy is limited to in-frame clones, with some not included. In the table there are 70,000 to 75,000 clones, roughly 90% of which are singletons. Sequencing used blood. The origin of the receptors is a woman in her forties or fifties in good health. The CDR3 runs from the conserved cysteine through the conserved F or W. Each record gives: CDR3 length, V gene, clone size, D gene, J gene, CDR3 DNA, CDR3 protein. A D gene is named only where the DNA matches it firmly. Expanded clones are given a class, and other clones once, few, many or no size at all.

16	TRBV27	once	TRBD2	TRBJ2-1	TGTGCCAGCAGTCCCGGGACTAGCGGGTTCTACAATGAGCAGTTCTTC	CASSPGTSGFYNEQFF
13	TRBV7-9	NA	NA	TRBJ2-7	TGTGCCAGCAGCGACCCTTTAGCAAGGGAGCAGTACTTC	CASSDPLAREQYF
12	TRBV29-1	NA	NA	TRBJ2-7	TGCAGCGTTGGGGCTAGCTTCTACGAGCAGTACTTC	CSVGASFYEQYF
14	TRBV7-3	once	NA	TRBJ1-6	TGTGCCAGCAGCTTAAGGGGGTCCGATTCACCCCTCCACTTT	CASSLRGSDSPLHF
14	TRBV9	few	NA	TRBJ1-4	TGTGCCAGCAGCAACGGGGCGGATAGTGAAAAACTGTTTTTT	CASSNGADSEKLFF
13	TRBV27	once	NA	TRBJ1-5	TGTGCCAGCAGTTTGTTGGGGGGGTCGCCCCAGCATTTT	CASSLLGGSPQHF
15	TRBV28	NA	TRBD1	TRBJ1-1	TGTGCCAGCAGTTGGACAGGGAATTGGAACACTGAAGCTTTCTTT	CASSWTGNWNTEAFF
17	TRBV5-6	NA	NA	TRBJ2-1	TGTGCCAGCAGCTTGTGGGGCGGGGCCCGCTCCTACAATGAGCAGTTCTTC	CASSLWGGARSYNEQFF
13	TRBV30	NA	NA	TRBJ2-1	TGTGCCTGGAGTGTGGCCGACCCCAATGAGCAGTTCTTC	CAWSVADPNEQFF
14	TRBV2	few	TRBD1	TRBJ1-4	TGTGCCAGCAGAATAGCGGGACAGCGGGAAAAACTGTTTTTT	CASRIAGQREKLFF
14	TRBV27	NA	NA	TRBJ2-6	TGTGCCAGCAGTTTTTCCTCTGGGGCCAACGTCCTGACTTTC	CASSFSSGANVLTF
15	TRBV3-1/TRBV3-2	NA	NA	TRBJ1-2	TGTGCCAGCAGCCAAAGGCCCGAAGGGGTACATGGCTACACCTTC	CASSQRPEGVHGYTF
15	TRBV5-1	NA	NA	TRBJ1-2	TGCGCCAGCAGCGGCGGTTGGGGGGCCGGCTATGGCTACACCTTC	CASSGGWGAGYGYTF